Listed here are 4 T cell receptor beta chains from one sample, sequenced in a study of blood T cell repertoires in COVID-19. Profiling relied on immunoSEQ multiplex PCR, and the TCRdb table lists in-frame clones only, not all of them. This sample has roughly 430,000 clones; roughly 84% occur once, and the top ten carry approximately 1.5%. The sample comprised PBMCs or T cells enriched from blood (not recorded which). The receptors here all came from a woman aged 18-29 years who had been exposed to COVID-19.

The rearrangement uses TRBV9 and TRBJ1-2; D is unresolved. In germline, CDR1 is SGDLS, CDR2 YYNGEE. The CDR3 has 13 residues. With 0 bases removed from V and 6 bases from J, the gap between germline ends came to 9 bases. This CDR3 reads CASSVVSRNGYTF. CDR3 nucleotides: TGTGCCAGCAGCGTAGTATCGCGAAATGGCTACACCTTC.

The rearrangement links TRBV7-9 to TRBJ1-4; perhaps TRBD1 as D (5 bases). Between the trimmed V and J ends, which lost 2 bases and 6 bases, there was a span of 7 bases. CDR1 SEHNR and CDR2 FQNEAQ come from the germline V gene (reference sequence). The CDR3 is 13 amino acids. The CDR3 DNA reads TGTGCCAGCAGCTTACAGGGTGATGAAAAACTGTTTTTT. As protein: CASSLQGDEKLFF.

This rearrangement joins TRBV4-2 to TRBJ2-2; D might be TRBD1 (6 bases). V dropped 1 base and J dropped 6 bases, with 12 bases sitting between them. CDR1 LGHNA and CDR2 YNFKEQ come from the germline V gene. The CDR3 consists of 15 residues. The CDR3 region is CASSQGRTDSGELFF. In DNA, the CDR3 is TGTGCCAGCAGCCAAGGGAGGACAGACTCCGGGGAGCTGTTTTTT.

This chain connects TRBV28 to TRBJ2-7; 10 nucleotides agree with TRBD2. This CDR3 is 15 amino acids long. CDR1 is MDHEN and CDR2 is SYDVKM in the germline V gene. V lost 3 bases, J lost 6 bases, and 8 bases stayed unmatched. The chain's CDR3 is CASSFMSGRASEQYF. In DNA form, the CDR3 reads TGTGCCAGCAGTTTTATGAGCGGGAGGGCCTCCGAGCAGTACTTC.